This note documents a single TCR beta chain sequence. The data belong to a study of blood T cell repertoires in COVID-19. How the authors handled the data: Reference gene primer amplification gave estimated nucleated cell counts. Generated by immunoSEQ multiplex PCR, the TCRdb table keeps only in-frame clones and is missing some. Clone size and the V and J calls come from that table; the DNA yielded D and trimming. This table has some 260,000 clones, roughly 83% appearing once. Germline-derived CDR1 and CDR2 are SGHDT and YYEEEE. The CDR3 runs to 13 residues. The V end was cut by 7 bases, the J end by 2 bases, with 10 bases between.

The rearrangement joins TRBV5-6 to TRBJ2-1; D may be TRBD2 (6 bases). This receptor was taken from a man older than 75 with acute or convalescent COVID-19. Specimen: peripheral blood. CDR3 region: CASFWGAYNEQFF. CDR3 in DNA: TGTGCCAGCTTCTGGGGGGCCTACAATGAGCAGTTCTTC.